This is a list of T cell receptor beta chains from one sample in a study of radiation and T cells in renal cell carcinoma. Data came from immunoSEQ multiplex PCR; TCRdb stores just in-frame clones and leaves some out. Of about 78,000 clones listed, roughly nine tenths are singletons. This material consisted of blood, taken from a patient whose treatment included radiotherapy and nephrectomy. The receptor set was obtained from a woman in her 70s with renal cell carcinoma. CDR3s include the opening cysteine and the closing phenylalanine or tryptophan. The D gene is left open where the match is weak. A row's size may be missing; if present it is once, few, many or a size class.

>TRBV29-1|NA|NA|TRBJ1-3
CSVLQSSGNTIYF
TGCAGCGTACTACAGAGCTCTGGAAACACCATATATTTT
>TRBV6-1|NA|TRBD1|TRBJ1-2
CASSERDRGNYGYTF
TGTGCCAGCAGTGAACGGGACAGGGGTAACTATGGCTACACCTTC
>TRBV11-2|NA|NA|TRBJ1-4
CASSLRQKTNEKLFF
TGTGCCAGCAGCCTAAGACAGAAAACTAATGAAAAACTGTTTTTT
>TRBV2|NA|NA|TRBJ2-2
CASSEPFSIGTGELFF
TGTGCCAGCAGTGAACCCTTTTCTATAGGAACCGGGGAGCTGTTTTTT
>TRBV14|NA|NA|TRBJ2-1
CASSRSKGEQFF
TGTGCCAGCAGCCGGTCGAAAGGAGAGCAGTTCTTC
>TRBV7-3|NA|NA|TRBJ1-2
CASSLTWSNYGYTF
TGTGCCAGCAGCTTAACGTGGTCTAACTATGGCTACACCTTC
>TRBV27|NA|TRBD2|TRBJ2-2
CASKRPAGGNTGELFF
TGTGCCAGCAAGCGACCAGCGGGGGGGAACACCGGGGAGCTGTTTTTT
>TRBV18|NA|NA|TRBJ2-3
CASSPSTDTQYF
TGTGCCAGCTCACCTTCCACAGATACGCAGTATTTT
>TRBV20-1|NA|NA|TRBJ1-5
CSATADQPQHF
TGCAGTGCTACGGCCGATCAGCCCCAGCATTTT
>TRBV7-3|NA|NA|TRBJ2-7
CASSFPTATYEQYF
TGTGCCAGCAGCTTCCCGACAGCTACCTACGAGCAGTACTTC
>TRBV14|NA|NA|TRBJ1-1
CASSQVYGGTEAFF
TGTGCCAGCAGCCAAGTTTACGGGGGGACTGAAGCTTTCTTT
>TRBV10-3|NA|NA|TRBJ1-4
CAISEWINEKLFF
TGTGCCATCAGTGAGTGGATAAATGAAAAACTGTTTTTT
>TRBV5-6|NA|NA|TRBJ2-5
CASSFSGGAFKETQYF
TGTGCCAGCAGCTTCTCTGGTGGGGCCTTCAAAGAGACCCAGTACTTC
>TRBV29-1|NA|TRBD1|TRBJ2-2
CSVNDRGNTGELFF
TGCAGCGTGAACGACAGGGGGAACACCGGGGAGCTGTTTTTT
>TRBV7-9|NA|TRBD2|TRBJ2-3
CASGPGLAGTDTQYF
TGTGCCAGCGGCCCAGGACTAGCGGGGACAGATACGCAGTATTTT
>TRBV5-4|NA|NA|TRBJ1-2
CASSRDALGNGYTF
TGTGCCAGCAGTCGGGACGCACTAGGGAATGGCTACACCTTC
>TRBV4-2|NA|NA|TRBJ1-1
CASSRTVDTEAFF
TGTGCCAGCAGCCGGACGGTCGACACTGAAGCTTTCTTT
>TRBV4-2|NA|TRBD1|TRBJ1-5
CASRGGETGVGNQPQHF
TGTGCCAGCAGAGGGGGGGAGACAGGGGTTGGCAATCAGCCCCAGCATTTT
>TRBV9|NA|NA|TRBJ1-6
CASSPIRQPHSPLHF
TGTGCCAGCAGCCCGATCCGACAACCTCATTCACCCCTCCACTTT
>TRBV7-2|NA|TRBD1|TRBJ2-2
CASSWNRGNTGELFF
TGTGCCAGCAGCTGGAACAGGGGGAACACCGGGGAGCTGTTTTTT
>TRBV7-2|NA|NA|TRBJ2-7
CASSYKGGPSFRYEQYF
TGTGCCAGCAGTTACAAAGGAGGGCCCAGTTTTCGATACGAGCAGTACTTC
>TRBV5-1|NA|NA|TRBJ2-5
CASSLKGRETQYF
TGCGCCAGCAGCTTGAAGGGGCGGGAGACCCAGTACTTC
>TRBV7-2|NA|NA|TRBJ1-2
CASNGIGKGYTF
TGTGCTAGCAATGGTATTGGGAAGGGCTACACCTTC
>TRBV19|NA|TRBD1|TRBJ2-2
CASSPAGTGNTGELFF
TGTGCCAGTAGTCCCGCGGGGACAGGTAACACCGGGGAGCTGTTTTTT
>TRBV5-4|NA|NA|TRBJ1-2
CASSLARGALYGYTF
TGTGCCAGCAGCTTGGCCCGGGGAGCTCTCTATGGCTACACCTTC
>TRBV7-2|NA|TRBD1|TRBJ1-1
CASSSVGGAFTEAFF
TGTGCCAGCAGCTCCGTAGGGGGCGCGTTCACTGAAGCTTTCTTT
>TRBV7-3|NA|NA|TRBJ2-1
CASSSTDEQFF
TGTGCCAGCAGCTCGACGGATGAGCAGTTCTTC
>TRBV5-1|few|NA|TRBJ1-1
CASSLFLGTGGEAEAFF
TGCGCCAGCAGCTTGTTCCTCGGGACCGGAGGGGAGGCTGAAGCTTTCTTT
>TRBV19|NA|NA|TRBJ2-7
CASSMSGTHYEQYF
TGTGCCAGTAGTATGTCCGGGACTCACTACGAGCAGTACTTC